Described below is a single T cell receptor (beta chain) sequence and its context. Sequencing was performed with immunoSEQ multiplex PCR; in TCRdb, only in-frame clones are kept and a portion is missing. The sample comprises under 250,000 clones, 75% to 85% of which are singletons, and more than 5.5% rests with the top ten. This sample is drawn from a study of blood T cell repertoires in COVID-19. Study information: Donors in the United States, Italy and Spain gave samples during acute or convalescent COVID-19.

The source is a human donor in a cohort sampled during active COVID-19. The sequencing input was peripheral blood.

The CDR3 spells CASTNRVSNSPLHF. In DNA, the CDR3 is TGTGCCAGCACTAACAGGGTCTCTAATTCACCCCTCCACTTT. The V gene is TRBV6-5, the J gene TRBJ1-6; a weak D match, TRBD1 (6 bases). The V and J ends lost 7 bases and 6 bases respectively, with 13 bases between them. The V gene's germline CDR1 is MNHEY and CDR2 SVGAGI. There are 14 residues in the CDR3.